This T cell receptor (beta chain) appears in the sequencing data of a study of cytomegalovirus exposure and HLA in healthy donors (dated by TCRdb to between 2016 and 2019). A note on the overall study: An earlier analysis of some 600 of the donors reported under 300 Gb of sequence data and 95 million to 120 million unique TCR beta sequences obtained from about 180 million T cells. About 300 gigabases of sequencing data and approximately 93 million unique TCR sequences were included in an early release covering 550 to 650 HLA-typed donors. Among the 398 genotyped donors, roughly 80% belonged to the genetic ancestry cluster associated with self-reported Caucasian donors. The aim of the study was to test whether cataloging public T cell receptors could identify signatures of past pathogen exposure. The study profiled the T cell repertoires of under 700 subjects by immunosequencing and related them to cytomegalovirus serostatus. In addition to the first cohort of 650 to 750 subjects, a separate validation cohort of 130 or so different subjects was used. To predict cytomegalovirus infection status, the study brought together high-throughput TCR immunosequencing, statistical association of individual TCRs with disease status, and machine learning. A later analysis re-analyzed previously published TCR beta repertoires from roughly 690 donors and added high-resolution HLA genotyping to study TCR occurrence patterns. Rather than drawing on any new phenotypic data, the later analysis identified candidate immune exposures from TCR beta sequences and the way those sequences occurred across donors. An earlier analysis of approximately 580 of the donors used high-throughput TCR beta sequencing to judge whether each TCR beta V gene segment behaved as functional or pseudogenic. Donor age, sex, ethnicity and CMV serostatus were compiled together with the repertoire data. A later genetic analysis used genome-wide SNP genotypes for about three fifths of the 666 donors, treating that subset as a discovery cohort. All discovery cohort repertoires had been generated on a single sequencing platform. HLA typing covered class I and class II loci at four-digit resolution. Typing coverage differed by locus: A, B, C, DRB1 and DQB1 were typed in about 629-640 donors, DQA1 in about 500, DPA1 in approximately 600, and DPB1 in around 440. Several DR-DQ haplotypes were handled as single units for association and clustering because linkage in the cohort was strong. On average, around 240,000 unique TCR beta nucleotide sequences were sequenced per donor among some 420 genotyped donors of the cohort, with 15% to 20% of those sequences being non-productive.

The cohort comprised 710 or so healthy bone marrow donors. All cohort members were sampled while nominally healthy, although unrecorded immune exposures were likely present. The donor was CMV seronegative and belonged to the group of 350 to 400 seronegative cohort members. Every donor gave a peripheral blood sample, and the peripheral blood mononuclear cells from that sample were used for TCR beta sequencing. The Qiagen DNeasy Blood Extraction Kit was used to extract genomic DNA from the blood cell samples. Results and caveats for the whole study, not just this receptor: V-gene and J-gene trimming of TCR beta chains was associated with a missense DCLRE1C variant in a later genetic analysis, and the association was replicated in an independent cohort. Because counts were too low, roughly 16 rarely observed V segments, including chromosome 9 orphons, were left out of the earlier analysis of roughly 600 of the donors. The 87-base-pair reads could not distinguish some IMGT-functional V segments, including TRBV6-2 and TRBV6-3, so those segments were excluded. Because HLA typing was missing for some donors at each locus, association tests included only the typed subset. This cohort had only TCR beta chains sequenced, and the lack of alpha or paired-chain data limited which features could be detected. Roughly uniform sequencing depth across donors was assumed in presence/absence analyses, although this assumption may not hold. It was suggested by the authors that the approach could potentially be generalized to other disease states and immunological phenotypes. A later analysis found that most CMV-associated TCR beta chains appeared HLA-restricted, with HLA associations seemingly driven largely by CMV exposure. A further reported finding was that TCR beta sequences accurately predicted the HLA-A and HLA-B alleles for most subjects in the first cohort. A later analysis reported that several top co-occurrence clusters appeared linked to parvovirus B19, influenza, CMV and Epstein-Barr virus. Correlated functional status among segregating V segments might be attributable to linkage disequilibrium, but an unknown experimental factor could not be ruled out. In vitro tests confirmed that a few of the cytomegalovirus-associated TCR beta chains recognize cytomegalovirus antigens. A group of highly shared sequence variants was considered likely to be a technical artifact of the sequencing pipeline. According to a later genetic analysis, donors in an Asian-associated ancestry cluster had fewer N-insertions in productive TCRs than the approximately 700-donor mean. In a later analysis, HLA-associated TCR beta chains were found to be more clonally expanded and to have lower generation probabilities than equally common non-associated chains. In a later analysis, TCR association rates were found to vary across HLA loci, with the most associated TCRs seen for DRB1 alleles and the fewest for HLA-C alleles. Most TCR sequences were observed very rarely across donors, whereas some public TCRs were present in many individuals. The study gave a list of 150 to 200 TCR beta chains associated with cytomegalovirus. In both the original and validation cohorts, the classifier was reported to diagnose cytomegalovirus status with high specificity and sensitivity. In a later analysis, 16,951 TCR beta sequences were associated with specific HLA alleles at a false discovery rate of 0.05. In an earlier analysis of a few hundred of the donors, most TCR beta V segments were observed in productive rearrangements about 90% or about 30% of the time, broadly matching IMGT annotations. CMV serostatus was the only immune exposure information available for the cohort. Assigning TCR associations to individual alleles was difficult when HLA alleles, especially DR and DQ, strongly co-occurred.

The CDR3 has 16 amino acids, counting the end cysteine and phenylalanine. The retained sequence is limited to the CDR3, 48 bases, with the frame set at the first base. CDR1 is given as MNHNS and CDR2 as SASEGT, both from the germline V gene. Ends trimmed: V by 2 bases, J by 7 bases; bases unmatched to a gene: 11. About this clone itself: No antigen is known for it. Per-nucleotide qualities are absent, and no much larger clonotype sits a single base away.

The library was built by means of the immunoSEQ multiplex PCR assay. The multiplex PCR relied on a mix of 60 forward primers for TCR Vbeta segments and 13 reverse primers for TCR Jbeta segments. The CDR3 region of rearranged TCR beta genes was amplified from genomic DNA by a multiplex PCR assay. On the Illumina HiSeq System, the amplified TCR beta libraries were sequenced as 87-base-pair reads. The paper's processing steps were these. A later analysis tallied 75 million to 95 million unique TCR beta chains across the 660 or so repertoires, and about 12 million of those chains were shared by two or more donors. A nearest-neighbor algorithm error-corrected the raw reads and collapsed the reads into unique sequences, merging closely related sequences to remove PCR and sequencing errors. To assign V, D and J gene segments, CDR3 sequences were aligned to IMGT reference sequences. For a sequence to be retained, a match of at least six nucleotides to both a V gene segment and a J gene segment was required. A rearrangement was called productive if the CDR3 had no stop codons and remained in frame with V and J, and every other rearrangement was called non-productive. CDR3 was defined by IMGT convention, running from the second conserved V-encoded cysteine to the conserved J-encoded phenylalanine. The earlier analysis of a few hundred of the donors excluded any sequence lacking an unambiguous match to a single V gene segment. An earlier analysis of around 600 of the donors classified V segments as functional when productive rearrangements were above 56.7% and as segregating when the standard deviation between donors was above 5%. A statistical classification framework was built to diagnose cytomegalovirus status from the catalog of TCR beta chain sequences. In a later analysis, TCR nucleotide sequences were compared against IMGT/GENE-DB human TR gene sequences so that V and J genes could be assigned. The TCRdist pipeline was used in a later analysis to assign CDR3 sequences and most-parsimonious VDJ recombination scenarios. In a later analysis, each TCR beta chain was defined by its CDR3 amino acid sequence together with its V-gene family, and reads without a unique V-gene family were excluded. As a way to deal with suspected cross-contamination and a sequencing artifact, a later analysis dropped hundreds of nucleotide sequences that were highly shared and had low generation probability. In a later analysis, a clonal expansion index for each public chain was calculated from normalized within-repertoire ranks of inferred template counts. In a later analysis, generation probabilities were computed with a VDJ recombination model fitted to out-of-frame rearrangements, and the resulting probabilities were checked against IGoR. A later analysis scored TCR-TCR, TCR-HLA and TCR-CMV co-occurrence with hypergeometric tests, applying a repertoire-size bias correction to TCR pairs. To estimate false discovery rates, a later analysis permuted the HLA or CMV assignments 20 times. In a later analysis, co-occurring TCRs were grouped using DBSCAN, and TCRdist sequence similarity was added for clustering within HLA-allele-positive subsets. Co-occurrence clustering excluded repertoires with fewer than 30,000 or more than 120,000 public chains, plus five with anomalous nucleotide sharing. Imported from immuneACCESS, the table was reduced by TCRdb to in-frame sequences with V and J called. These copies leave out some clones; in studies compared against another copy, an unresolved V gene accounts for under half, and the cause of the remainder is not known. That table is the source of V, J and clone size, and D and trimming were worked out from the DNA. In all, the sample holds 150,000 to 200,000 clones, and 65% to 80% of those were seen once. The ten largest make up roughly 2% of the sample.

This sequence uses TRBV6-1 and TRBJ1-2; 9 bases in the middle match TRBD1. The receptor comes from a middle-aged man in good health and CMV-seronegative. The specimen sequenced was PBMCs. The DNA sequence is TGTGCCAGCAGTGAATCCTGGGGACAGGGCTCAGGTGGCTACACCTTC. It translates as CASSESWGQGSGGYTF.